One sample yielded the 27 T cell receptor beta chains listed below, sequenced in a study of OX40 agonist ivuxolimab in advanced cancers. The method was immunoSEQ multiplex PCR; TCRdb's version includes in-frame clones alone and lacks a portion of them. The table includes roughly 80,000 clones, approximately 79% detected once. The sequencing used CD4+ or CD8+ T cells sorted from blood, collected in a trial of the OX40 agonist ivuxolimab. The receptors originated from an adult with an advanced solid tumor such as melanoma, head and neck, liver or kidney cancer.

This rearrangement joins TRBV6-1 to TRBJ1-1; D gene ambiguous. The germline V gene has CDR1 MNHNS and CDR2 SASEGT. The CDR3 extends over 12 amino acids. Between the trimmed V and J ends, which lost 8 bases and 5 bases, there was a span of 12 bases. Here the CDR3 reads CASGRVETEAFF. CDR3 DNA: TGTGCCAGCGGGCGGGTCGAAACTGAAGCTTTCTTT.

The gene calls are TRBV6-5 and TRBJ2-2; 7 bases align to TRBD1. V gave up 7 bases and J gave up 6 bases; unmatched junction bases: 8. The CDR3 runs 14 residues. The germline CDR1 and CDR2 sequences are MNHEY and SVGAGI. The CDR3 coding sequence is TGTGCCAGCACCGAAGACAGGGTGCCCGGGGAGCTGTTTTTT. Protein sequence: CASTEDRVPGELFF.

The chain couples TRBV6-1 to TRBJ2-7, with D perhaps TRBD1 (5 bases). Germline V lookup: CDR1 MNHNS, CDR2 SASEGT. Trimming took 7 bases from V and 2 from J, leaving 12 bases between them. The CDR3 runs 13 residues. The CDR3 nucleotides are TGTGCCAGCAACCAGGACATTGCCTACGAGCAGTACTTC. Residues: CASNQDIAYEQYF.

The chain is built from TRBV27 and TRBJ1-2, with 11 bases fitting TRBD1. CDR1 MNHEY and CDR2 SMNVEV come from the germline V gene (reference sequence). V lost 3 bases to trimming and J lost 8 bases; unmatched junction nucleotides: 11. This CDR3 region has 16 residues. The CDR3 loop is CASSFLDPGQGGGYTF. CDR3 nucleotide sequence: TGTGCCAGCAGTTTCCTCGACCCGGGACAGGGGGGGGGCTACACCTTC.

The gene calls are TRBV7-2 and TRBJ1-2; 8 bases are a match to TRBD1. Germline CDR1 reads SGHTA; CDR2 reads FQGNSA. CDR3 length: 14 residues. V dropped 5 bases and J dropped 7; count of bases not matched to a gene: 9. The CDR3 nucleotides are TGTGCCAGCAGCGTCCGACAGGGGCAGGGTGGCTACACCTTC. Translating gives CASSVRQGQGGYTF.

This clone turned up a few times. The chain couples TRBV28 to TRBJ2-5, with D possibly matching TRBD2 (5 bases). This CDR3 contains 13 residues. V was cut by 3 bases and J by 5 bases, with 10 bases left in between. Germline CDR1 reads MDHEN; CDR2 reads SYDVKM. The CDR3 coding sequence is TGTGCCAGCAGTTTGGGAGTTTGGGAGACCCAGTACTTC. Protein sequence: CASSLGVWETQYF.

The chain couples TRBV19 to TRBJ1-1, with D perhaps TRBD1 (5 bases). The CDR3 has 13 residues. Per the germline V gene, CDR1 is LNHDA and CDR2 is SQIVND (reference sequence). V was cut by 1 base and J by 7 bases, with 10 bases left in between. The CDR3 reads CASSIAGSREAFF. The CDR3 nucleotides read TGTGCCAGTAGTATAGCAGGGAGCCGTGAAGCTTTCTTT.

The rearrangement links TRBV21-1 to TRBJ2-5; the D call in the table, TRBD2, was not verified against the DNA. TRBV21-1 is deemed a pseudogene. This CDR3 contains 16 residues. The CDR3 protein is CASSKARSGVGETQYF. DNA for the CDR3: TGTGCCAGCAGCAAAGCGCGAAGCGGGGTCGGTGAGACCCAGTACTTC.

V and J are TRBV13 and TRBJ2-3, with 14 bases matching TRBD2. The CDR3 runs to 16 residues. The germline V gene encodes CDR1 PRHDT and CDR2 FYEKMQ (reference sequence). V was clipped by 5 bases and J by 4 bases; unmatched bases: 5. The CDR3 DNA sequence: TGTGCCAGCAGCCCCGGGACTAGCGGGGGCGCAGATACGCAGTATTTT. Translating it yields CASSPGTSGGADTQYF.

The chain uses TRBV6-1 and TRBJ2-7; 12 bases are shared with TRBD2. The CDR3 covers 18 residues. CDR1 MNHNS and CDR2 SASEGT come from the germline V gene. J was trimmed by 3 bases and V by 2 bases; bases with no gene match: 11. CDR3 loop: CASSETKTGLAGLYEQYF. In DNA form, the CDR3 reads TGTGCCAGCAGTGAAACGAAGACCGGACTAGCGGGACTCTACGAGCAGTACTTC.

The V gene is TRBV7-8, the J gene TRBJ2-5; D remains ambiguous. The CDR3 length is 15 residues. Germline lookup yields CDR1 SGHVS and CDR2 FQNEAQ. V lost 1 base and J lost 1, with 10 bases in between. The CDR3 nucleotides are TGTGCCAGCAGCTTAGTACCTAGGCCCCAAGAGACCCAGTACTTC. The encoded protein is CASSLVPRPQETQYF. The entire variable domain, with the rest obtained from reference TRBV7-8 and TRBJ2-5, is as follows: GAGVSQSPRYKVAKRGQDVALRCDPISGHVSLFWYQQALGQGPEFLTYFQNEAQLDKSGLPSDRFFAERPEGSVSTLKIQRTQQEDSAVYLCASSLVPRPQETQYFGPGTRLLVL.

This clone has just one count. This chain uses TRBV10-2 with TRBJ2-7; 9 bases align to TRBD1. The CDR3 length is 13 residues. With 5 bases clipped from V and 11 bases from J, the junction kept 10 bases outside the gene matches. Germline CDR1 reads WSHSY; CDR2 reads SAAADI. The CDR3 is CASSTTGGGREYF. The CDR3 DNA is TGCGCCAGCAGTACGACAGGGGGTGGCAGGGAGTACTTC.

V usage is TRBV5-1 and J usage is TRBJ2-3; 14 nucleotides line up with TRBD2. CDR1 and CDR2 (germline): SGHRS, YFSETQ. J was trimmed by 0 bases and V by 0 bases; bases with no gene match: 12. The CDR3 has 21 residues. The CDR3: CASSLGVFMGLAGASTDTQYF. For the CDR3, the DNA is TGCGCCAGCAGCTTGGGGGTCTTCATGGGACTAGCGGGGGCTAGCACAGATACGCAGTATTTT.

The rearrangement uses TRBV6-5 and TRBJ2-5; a weak D match, TRBD2 (6 bases). The DNA end favors TRBJ2-7, so the J call may be wrong. CDR1 is MNHEY, CDR2 SVGAGI, per germline. The CDR3 covers 13 residues. The CDR3 sequence: CASRVGGTYEQYF. Written as DNA, the CDR3 is TGTGCCAGCAGGGTAGGAGGGACCTACGAGCAGTACTTC.

This clone occurred a few times. The chain recombines TRBV27 with TRBJ1-5; D remains ambiguous. The CDR3 has 13 residues. V was cut by 5 bases and J by 11 bases, with 16 bases left in between. From germline, CDR1 is MNHEY and CDR2 SMNVEV (reference sequence). The CDR3 DNA sequence: TGTGCCAGCAGTGTAGACATGAAGAGGGCCCAGCATTTT. Translated: CASSVDMKRAQHF.

This clone was observed a single time. The chain combines TRBV19 with TRBJ1-4; no firm D call. CDR1 and CDR2 from the germline V gene are LNHDA and SQIVND (reference sequence). The CDR3 totals 15 residues. V was shortened by 5 bases and J by 8 bases, with 18 bases between the two germline ends. The CDR3 DNA sequence: TGTGCCAGTAGTGCCCCGGACTTCGGGAAGGAAAAACTGTTTTTT. Its protein product is CASSAPDFGKEKLFF.

The CDR3 spells CARARSTGTDTQYF. The DNA for the CDR3 is TGTGCCAGGGCCCGATCCACCGGGACTGATACGCAGTATTTT. The V gene is TRBV27, the J gene TRBJ2-3; possibly TRBD2 for D (6 bases). The CDR3 extends over 14 amino acids. Trimming took 9 bases from V and 6 from J, leaving 19 bases between them. The germline V gene has CDR1 MNHEY and CDR2 SMNVEV (reference sequence).

As to this clone: Different DNA sequences within this sample yield the same CDR3. The chain links TRBV5-1 to TRBJ1-2; no definite D call. Trimming removed 0 bases from V and 0 bases from J, with 6 bases in between. This CDR3 has 14 residues. Germline V gives CDR1 SGHRS, CDR2 YFSETQ. The CDR3 nucleotides are TGCGCCAGCAGCTTGGACAGCTCTAACTATGGCTACACCTTC. It encodes CASSLDSSNYGYTF. Using reference TRBV5-1 and TRBJ1-2 for the parts outside the CDR3, the full variable domain is KAGVTQTPRYLIKTRGQQVTLSCSPISGHRSVSWYQQTPGQGLQFLFEYFSETQRNKGNFPGRFSGRQFSNSRSEMNVSTLELGDSALYLCASSLDSSNYGYTFGSGTRLTVV.

The rearrangement uses TRBV4-3 and TRBJ1-5; D is possibly TRBD1 (6 bases). The CDR3 is 16 residues long. With 0 bases removed from V and 2 bases from J, the gap between germline ends came to 11 bases. The germline CDR1 and CDR2 sequences are LGHNA and YSLEER. The CDR3: CASSQDVAGGNQPQHF. The DNA for the CDR3 is TGCGCCAGCAGCCAAGATGTGGCAGGGGGCAATCAGCCCCAGCATTTT.

The chain joins TRBV7-2 to TRBJ2-7, with 15 bases that match TRBD2. The CDR3 has 15 residues. V lost 6 bases and J lost 6; bases outside the gene matches: 6. Germline V gene sequence: CDR1 SGHTA, CDR2 FQGNSA. CDR3 DNA: TGTGCCAGCAGATACGGGACTAGCGGGAGGATCGAGCAGTACTTC. Translated: CASRYGTSGRIEQYF.

A single count supports this clone. The genes are TRBV11-3 and TRBJ2-2; D gene unclear. Germline V gene data show CDR1 as SGHNT and CDR2 as YENEEA. CDR3 size: 13 residues. V was shortened by 1 base and J by 5 bases, with 5 bases between the two germline ends. The CDR3 region is CASSLVWTGELFF. For the CDR3, the DNA is TGTGCCAGCAGCTTAGTGTGGACCGGGGAGCTGTTTTTT.

V gene TRBV28 combines with J gene TRBJ2-7; 9 bases align to TRBD1. The CDR3 is made up of 13 amino acids. V lost 9 bases, J lost 5 bases, and 8 bases stayed unmatched. Germline-derived CDR1 and CDR2 are MDHEN and SYDVKM. Here the CDR3 DNA reads TGTGCCAGTTCCGGGACAGGGAGTAACGAGCAGTACGTC. Amino acids: CASSGTGSNEQYV.

This rearrangement joins TRBV7-3 to TRBJ2-3; possible D gene TRBD2, 6 bases. The V gene's germline CDR1 is SGHTA and CDR2 FQGTGA. This CDR3 has 16 residues. The V end was cut by 5 bases, the J end by 0 bases, with 15 bases between. In nucleotides, the CDR3 is TGTGCCAGCAGCCGAACCTACGGGACTAGCACAGATACGCAGTATTTT. Translation: CASSRTYGTSTDTQYF.

In nucleotides, the CDR3 is TGCGCCAGCAGCCAAGAAAGAAGCGGGGCGCTAAATACGCAGTATTTT. It specifies CASSQERSGALNTQYF. The J gene is TRBJ2-3, the V gene TRBV4-3, with 7 bases that match TRBD2. CDR1 is LGHNA, CDR2 YSLEER, per germline. The ends lost 0 bases at V and 7 bases at J; junction bases unmatched: 10. This CDR3 comprises 16 residues.

This chain joins TRBV15 and TRBJ2-3, with 10 bases aligning to TRBD2. CDR3 length: 17 residues. Germline values: CDR1 LNHNV, CDR2 YYDKDF (reference sequence). Germline trimming cut 3 bases from V and 3 bases from J; bases unmatched to any gene: 9. The CDR3 DNA follows: TGTGCCACCAGCAGGGGCGGTGAAGCGGGAGGGACAGATACGCAGTATTTT. Its protein is CATSRGGEAGGTDTQYF. The full variable domain, rest sourced from reference TRBV15 and TRBJ2-3, is DAMVIQNPRYQVTQFGKPVTLSCSQTLNHNVMYWYQQKSSQAPKLLFHYYDKDFNNEADTPDNFQSRRPNTSFCFLDIRSPGLGDTAMYLCATSRGGEAGGTDTQYFGPGTRLTVL.

The chain carries TRBV11-2 and TRBJ1-1, with 7 nucleotides matching TRBD1. The CDR3 consists of 14 residues. V shed 5 bases, J shed 7 bases, and the junction held 10 bases outside the gene matches. Germline CDR1 and CDR2: SGHAT and FQNNGV. CDR3 residues: CASSPRTGGFEAFF. The CDR3 DNA reads as TGTGCCAGCAGCCCACGGACAGGCGGGTTTGAAGCTTTCTTT.

CDR3 in amino acids: CALQETNSPLHF. The CDR3 DNA sequence: TGTGCTTTGCAGGAGACTAATTCACCCCTCCACTTT. The chain couples TRBV30 to TRBJ1-6, with D hard to call. In germline, CDR1 is GTSNPN, CDR2 SVGIG (reference sequence). The CDR3 extends over 12 amino acids.